This T cell receptor (beta chain) stems from a study of T cells in Graves' hyperthyroidism and ophthalmopathy. Study-wide background: Sampling of peripheral blood happened at initial diagnosis, prior to any treatment. Study results and limitations: Most thyroid-expanded clonotypes above 0.001 were also found in blood.

On this clonotype: Its antigen is undetermined.

The V segment lost 8 bases and the J segment 4 bases; nucleotides outside the gene matches: 10. The CDR3 totals 14 residues. Germline assignment: CDR1 MNHNS and CDR2 SASEGT. The study left out patients who had uncontrolled infection, other autoimmune disease, pregnancy or lactation. The TCR beta CDR3 regions underwent amplification using RNA transcripts as the source. The HTBI primer set served for first-round RT-PCR of the TCR CDR3. TCRdb re-derived calls from the multiplex PCR reads in MiXCR, one entry per CDR3 protein. The repertoire holds around 180,000 distinct CDR3 sequences, with about 18% as singletons.

The chain uses TRBV6-1 and TRBJ2-7, with TRBD2 identical over 8 bases. Sequenced sample: blood. This sequence originates from a woman in her forties or fifties with Graves' hyperthyroidism. The CDR3 reads CASRKASGSYEQYF. The CDR3 nucleotides are TGTGCCAGCCGGAAGGCTAGCGGGTCTTACGAGCAGTACTTC.